Sequencing of this T cell receptor (beta chain) was carried out in a study of shared clonotypes between healthy human individuals. Study-level findings and limits: Rarefaction analysis demonstrated incomplete sorted-subset sequencing notwithstanding large depth.

At a deep level, the assay was run. The method was immunoSEQ multiplex PCR; TCRdb's version includes in-frame clones alone and lacks a portion of them. This table has 500,000 to 700,000 clones, approximately 95% appearing once. Naive CD8 populations comprised CD45RO-negative cells positively selected for CCR7, excluding terminally differentiated effector memory CD45RA+ cells. About this clone: Its antigen remains unknown. Other DNA variants within this sample encode the same CDR3.

This TCR came from a woman aged 25 to 39 in good health. The material sequenced was naive CD8+ T cells sorted from blood.

The CDR3 region is CASSLQGFSYEQYF. The CDR3 DNA reads as TGTGCCAGCAGTTTACAGGGATTTTCCTACGAGCAGTACTTC. This chain uses TRBV27 with TRBJ2-7; TRBD1 might be the D (5 bases). V lost 2 bases, J lost 1 base, and 9 bases lay in between. The CDR3 is 14 amino acids. In germline, CDR1 is MNHEY, CDR2 SMNVEV (reference sequence).